The rows below give T cell receptor beta chains drawn from one sample of a study of blood T cell repertoires in COVID-19. Generated by immunoSEQ multiplex PCR, the TCRdb table keeps only in-frame clones and is missing some. The top ten hold around 8.1% of the sample, which has some 190,000 clones, about 75% seen once. Sequenced sample: peripheral blood. The receptors come from a woman between 50 and 59 years old with active or convalescent COVID-19. The CDR3 runs from the conserved cysteine through the conserved F or W. A D gene is named only where the DNA matches it firmly. For some rows the clone size is stated as once, few or many, or as a class when expanded; others skip it.

j_gene: TRBJ1-6; d_gene: .; abundance: few; v_gene: TRBV5-1; CDR3nt: TGCGCCAGCAGCGGAGGGAATTCACCCCTCCACTTT; CDR3aa: CASSGGNSPLHF
j_gene: TRBJ2-7; d_gene: TRBD2; abundance: .; v_gene: TRBV27; CDR3nt: TGTGCCAGCAGTTTTGCAGCGGGGGCTCGCTACGAGCAGTACTTC; CDR3aa: CASSFAAGARYEQYF
j_gene: TRBJ2-3; d_gene: .; abundance: .; v_gene: TRBV5-4; CDR3nt: TGTGCCAGCAGCTTGGGGGGGGATTTGGGTAGCACAGATACGCAGTATTTT; CDR3aa: CASSLGGDLGSTDTQYF
j_gene: TRBJ2-3; d_gene: .; abundance: .; v_gene: TRBV5-1; CDR3nt: TGCGCCAGCAGCTCCCGGAGCGAGAACACAGATACGCAGTATTTT; CDR3aa: CASSSRSENTDTQYF
j_gene: TRBJ1-4; d_gene: TRBD1; abundance: .; v_gene: TRBV30; CDR3nt: TGTGCCTGGAGCGGGGACCGGGACAGGGGCACTGGACTGTTTTTT; CDR3aa: CAWSGDRDRGTGLFF
j_gene: TRBJ1-1; d_gene: .; abundance: .; v_gene: TRBV29-1; CDR3nt: TGCAGCGCCTTCAGGGGGAACACTGAAGCTTTCTTT; CDR3aa: CSAFRGNTEAFF
j_gene: TRBJ1-2; d_gene: TRBD1; abundance: .; v_gene: TRBV4-1; CDR3nt: TGCGCCAGCAGCCAAGACAGGGGGGATAGGTATGGCTACACCTTC; CDR3aa: CASSQDRGDRYGYTF
j_gene: TRBJ2-7; d_gene: TRBD2; abundance: .; v_gene: TRBV29-1; CDR3nt: TGCAGCGTCCTCAAACCAGCGGGAGAGGACGAGCAGTACTTC; CDR3aa: CSVLKPAGEDEQYF
j_gene: TRBJ2-5; d_gene: .; abundance: once; v_gene: TRBV5-5; CDR3nt: TGTGCCAGCAGCAATAACGGGGGTCGGGAGACCCAGTACTTC; CDR3aa: CASSNNGGRETQYF
j_gene: TRBJ1-5; d_gene: TRBD1; abundance: .; v_gene: TRBV18; CDR3nt: TGTGCCAGCTCAGCCGGGACAGGGTTCGGCAATCAGCCCCAGCATTTT; CDR3aa: CASSAGTGFGNQPQHF
j_gene: TRBJ2-2; d_gene: .; abundance: .; v_gene: TRBV7-9; CDR3nt: TGTGCCAGCAGCCTAGGTCGCACCGGGGAGCTGTTTTTT; CDR3aa: CASSLGRTGELFF
j_gene: TRBJ1-5; d_gene: .; abundance: .; v_gene: TRBV29-1; CDR3nt: TGCAGCGTCACTGACAGCTACAATCAGCCCCAGCATTTT; CDR3aa: CSVTDSYNQPQHF
j_gene: TRBJ2-7; d_gene: TRBD2; abundance: .; v_gene: TRBV7-6; CDR3nt: TGTGCCAGCAGCCCTGGTGGGGGGACTAGCGGTTACGAGCAGTACTTC; CDR3aa: CASSPGGGTSGYEQYF
j_gene: TRBJ2-3; d_gene: .; abundance: .; v_gene: TRBV10-1; CDR3nt: TGCGCCAGAGCCACCACAGGACAACCCCTGGGCACAGATACGCAGTATTTT; CDR3aa: CARATTGQPLGTDTQYF
j_gene: TRBJ2-2; d_gene: .; abundance: .; v_gene: TRBV5-4; CDR3nt: TGTGCCAGCAGCTTGGGTGGGGGCCAGGGCGGGGAGCTGTTTTTT; CDR3aa: CASSLGGGQGGELFF
j_gene: TRBJ1-3; d_gene: .; abundance: .; v_gene: TRBV3-1/TRBV3-2; CDR3nt: TGTGCCAGCAGCCAAGATGTAACAGGGGGAAACACCATATATTTT; CDR3aa: CASSQDVTGGNTIYF
j_gene: TRBJ2-3; d_gene: .; abundance: .; v_gene: TRBV24-1; CDR3nt: TGTGCCACCAGTGATAGGCGGTCCAGCGATACGCAGTATTTT; CDR3aa: CATSDRRSSDTQYF
j_gene: TRBJ1-2; d_gene: TRBD1; abundance: .; v_gene: TRBV4-3; CDR3nt: TGCGCCAGCAGCCAAGCGACAGGGGAGGGCTATGGCTACACCTTC; CDR3aa: CASSQATGEGYGYTF
j_gene: TRBJ2-5; d_gene: TRBD2; abundance: once; v_gene: TRBV10-3; CDR3nt: TGTGCCATCAGCAGGGCTAGCGGGGACCGGGAGACCCAGTACTTC; CDR3aa: CAISRASGDRETQYF
j_gene: TRBJ1-3; d_gene: TRBD1; abundance: many; v_gene: TRBV5-1; CDR3nt: TGCGCCAGCAGCCCACTCGGACAGGGGCTTGGAAACACCATATATTTT; CDR3aa: CASSPLGQGLGNTIYF
j_gene: TRBJ2-2; d_gene: .; abundance: .; v_gene: TRBV4-1; CDR3nt: TGCGCCAGCGCCGGGGAGACCGGGGAGCTGTTTTTT; CDR3aa: CASAGETGELFF
j_gene: TRBJ1-1; d_gene: .; abundance: few; v_gene: TRBV5-1; CDR3nt: TGCGCCAGCAGCTTGCTGAGGGTAAACACTGAAGCTTTCTTT; CDR3aa: CASSLLRVNTEAFF
j_gene: TRBJ1-5; d_gene: .; abundance: .; v_gene: TRBV27; CDR3nt: TGTGCCAGCAGTTTTGGGCAGCGGGGTCAGCCCCAGCATTTT; CDR3aa: CASSFGQRGQPQHF
j_gene: TRBJ1-1; d_gene: .; abundance: few; v_gene: TRBV7-2; CDR3nt: TGTGCCAGCAGCTCCGTAAATCCGAACACTGAAGCTTTCTTT; CDR3aa: CASSSVNPNTEAFF
j_gene: TRBJ1-2; d_gene: .; abundance: .; v_gene: TRBV19; CDR3nt: TGTGCCAGTAGTTCGGGAGAGAACAACTATGGCTACACCTTC; CDR3aa: CASSSGENNYGYTF
j_gene: TRBJ1-2; d_gene: .; abundance: .; v_gene: TRBV12-3/TRBV12-4; CDR3nt: TGTGCCAGCGGCCAGGGCCCCCTAGGTGGCTACACCTTC; CDR3aa: CASGQGPLGGYTF
j_gene: TRBJ2-2; d_gene: TRBD2; abundance: few; v_gene: TRBV7-7; CDR3nt: TGTGCCAGCAGCCCGGGCGGGAGTCCCGCCGGGGAGCTGTTTTTT; CDR3aa: CASSPGGSPAGELFF
j_gene: TRBJ1-3; d_gene: TRBD1; abundance: .; v_gene: TRBV9; CDR3nt: TGTGCCAGCAGCGTTCACCAGGGGGCAGATGGAAACACCATATATTTT; CDR3aa: CASSVHQGADGNTIYF
j_gene: TRBJ2-5; d_gene: TRBD2; abundance: .; v_gene: TRBV24-1; CDR3nt: TGTGCCACCAGTGTGGGAGGGACCCAAGAGACCCAGTACTTC; CDR3aa: CATSVGGTQETQYF
j_gene: TRBJ1-2; d_gene: .; abundance: once; v_gene: TRBV18; CDR3nt: TGTGCCAGCTCACCAGGACCAGAGGGTGGCTACACCTTC; CDR3aa: CASSPGPEGGYTF
j_gene: TRBJ2-1; d_gene: .; abundance: .; v_gene: TRBV13; CDR3nt: TGTGCCAGCAGCTTAATCGCCAGTTACAATGAGCAGTTCTTC; CDR3aa: CASSLIASYNEQFF
j_gene: TRBJ1-2; d_gene: .; abundance: once; v_gene: TRBV19; CDR3nt: TGTGCCAGTAGTATGACGCGGGACGGACACTATGGCTACACCTTC; CDR3aa: CASSMTRDGHYGYTF
j_gene: TRBJ2-2; d_gene: .; abundance: .; v_gene: TRBV7-6; CDR3nt: TGTGCCAGCAGCCCGGGTAGGGGGAAGAACACCGGGGAGCTGTTTTTT; CDR3aa: CASSPGRGKNTGELFF
j_gene: TRBJ2-7; d_gene: .; abundance: .; v_gene: TRBV13; CDR3nt: TGTGCCAGCGCCGCCTCAGGACTGTCCTACGAGCAGTACTTC; CDR3aa: CASAASGLSYEQYF
j_gene: TRBJ1-1; d_gene: .; abundance: .; v_gene: TRBV30; CDR3nt: TGTGCCTGGAGTCGTCAAGCCTACACTGAAGCTTTCTTT; CDR3aa: CAWSRQAYTEAFF
j_gene: TRBJ1-1; d_gene: .; abundance: .; v_gene: TRBV3-1/TRBV3-2; CDR3nt: TGTGCCAGCAGCCCCCGAGTAGCGGTGGGAGCTTTCTTT; CDR3aa: CASSPRVAVGAFF
j_gene: TRBJ2-5; d_gene: .; abundance: .; v_gene: TRBV4-2; CDR3nt: TGTGCCAGCAGCCAAGTCGCGAACCGCGGGGAGACCCAGTACTTC; CDR3aa: CASSQVANRGETQYF
j_gene: TRBJ1-1; d_gene: TRBD1; abundance: .; v_gene: TRBV29-1; CDR3nt: TGCAGCGTTGGGGTACAGGGGAAAAACACTGAAGCTTTCTTT; CDR3aa: CSVGVQGKNTEAFF
j_gene: TRBJ1-1; d_gene: .; abundance: .; v_gene: TRBV30; CDR3nt: TGTGCCTGGAGCTGGGGGGGGACTGAAGCTTTCTTT; CDR3aa: CAWSWGGTEAFF
j_gene: TRBJ1-2; d_gene: .; abundance: .; v_gene: TRBV2; CDR3nt: TGTGCCAGCAGTGAAGCGAGCTATGGCTACACCTTC; CDR3aa: CASSEASYGYTF
j_gene: TRBJ2-1; d_gene: .; abundance: .; v_gene: TRBV7-3; CDR3nt: TGTGCCAGCAGCCCCCTCCCGAGCTCCTACAATGAGCAGTTCTTC; CDR3aa: CASSPLPSSYNEQFF
j_gene: TRBJ2-6; d_gene: .; abundance: .; v_gene: TRBV15; CDR3nt: TGTGCCACCAGCAGAGGGCAGATAAGCTCTGGGGCCAACGTCCTGACTTTC; CDR3aa: CATSRGQISSGANVLTF
j_gene: TRBJ2-1; d_gene: TRBD2; abundance: .; v_gene: TRBV18; CDR3nt: TGTGCCAGCTCACCGTCTCCCAGCGGGGGACCTCTTTCCTACAATGAGCAGTTCTTC; CDR3aa: CASSPSPSGGPLSYNEQFF
j_gene: TRBJ1-2; d_gene: .; abundance: .; v_gene: TRBV30; CDR3nt: TGTGCCTGGAGTGAAGGGAGTGGCTACACCTTC; CDR3aa: CAWSEGSGYTF
j_gene: TRBJ1-2; d_gene: .; abundance: few; v_gene: TRBV19; CDR3nt: TGTGCCAGTAGTATCCCCAGGGGCCGTGGTGGCTACACCTTC; CDR3aa: CASSIPRGRGGYTF
j_gene: TRBJ2-3; d_gene: .; abundance: once; v_gene: TRBV18; CDR3nt: TGTGCCAGCTCACCACCGCTAGGGGGAAGCACAGATACGCAGTATTTT; CDR3aa: CASSPPLGGSTDTQYF
j_gene: TRBJ2-7; d_gene: TRBD2; abundance: .; v_gene: TRBV9; CDR3nt: TGTGCCAGCAGCGTTTATAGCGGGGCCTCCTACGAGCAGTACTTC; CDR3aa: CASSVYSGASYEQYF
j_gene: TRBJ1-2; d_gene: TRBD1; abundance: .; v_gene: TRBV18; CDR3nt: TGTGCCAGCTCACTTGGGGACAGGGGGAACTATGGCTACACCTTC; CDR3aa: CASSLGDRGNYGYTF
j_gene: TRBJ2-2; d_gene: TRBD1; abundance: .; v_gene: TRBV7-9; CDR3nt: TGTGCCAGCAGCCACCGGGACAGGGAGGTCGGGGAGCTGTTTTTT; CDR3aa: CASSHRDREVGELFF
j_gene: TRBJ1-5; d_gene: .; abundance: .; v_gene: TRBV2; CDR3nt: TGTGCCAGCGAAAGAGGGGGGGGCAATCAGCCCCAGCATTTT; CDR3aa: CASERGGGNQPQHF
j_gene: TRBJ1-5; d_gene: TRBD1; abundance: .; v_gene: TRBV9; CDR3nt: TGTGCCAGCAGCGCGACAGGGAATAGCAATCAGCCCCAGCATTTT; CDR3aa: CASSATGNSNQPQHF
j_gene: TRBJ1-2; d_gene: .; abundance: .; v_gene: TRBV9; CDR3nt: TGTGCCAGCAGCGTCCGCGACGGGTTTGGCTACACCTTC; CDR3aa: CASSVRDGFGYTF
j_gene: TRBJ1-2; d_gene: .; abundance: .; v_gene: TRBV7-9; CDR3nt: TGTGCCAGCAGCTTGACAGGAGCTAACTATGGCTACACCTTC; CDR3aa: CASSLTGANYGYTF
j_gene: TRBJ2-5; d_gene: TRBD1; abundance: .; v_gene: TRBV29-1; CDR3nt: TGCAGCGTTGAAGCAGGGGGCGCAGGAGAGACCCAGTACTTC; CDR3aa: CSVEAGGAGETQYF
j_gene: TRBJ2-3; d_gene: TRBD2; abundance: few; v_gene: TRBV5-6; CDR3nt: TGTGCCAGCAGCTCCTTAGCGGGGACAGATACGCAGTATTTT; CDR3aa: CASSSLAGTDTQYF
j_gene: TRBJ1-1; d_gene: .; abundance: .; v_gene: TRBV3-1/TRBV3-2; CDR3nt: TGTGCCAGCAGCCAACAGGGGAGAGAAACTGAAGCTTTCTTT; CDR3aa: CASSQQGRETEAFF
j_gene: TRBJ1-5; d_gene: .; abundance: once; v_gene: TRBV28; CDR3nt: TGTGCCAGCAGTTCCGATGGGCTGAGCAATCAGCCCCAGCATTTT; CDR3aa: CASSSDGLSNQPQHF
j_gene: TRBJ2-7; d_gene: TRBD1; abundance: .; v_gene: TRBV5-5; CDR3nt: TGTGCCAGCAGCTTAGCTCAGGGGGCAACCCAACTCTACGAGCAGTACTTC; CDR3aa: CASSLAQGATQLYEQYF
j_gene: TRBJ2-2; d_gene: TRBD2; abundance: .; v_gene: TRBV7-2; CDR3nt: TGTGCCAGCAGCAAGACTAGCGGGGGATACACCGGGGAGCTGTTTTTT; CDR3aa: CASSKTSGGYTGELFF
j_gene: TRBJ2-1; d_gene: TRBD2; abundance: .; v_gene: TRBV3-1/TRBV3-2; CDR3nt: TGTGCCAGCAGCCAAGATCGGGTAGCGGGGTTTTACAATGAGCAGTTCTTC; CDR3aa: CASSQDRVAGFYNEQFF